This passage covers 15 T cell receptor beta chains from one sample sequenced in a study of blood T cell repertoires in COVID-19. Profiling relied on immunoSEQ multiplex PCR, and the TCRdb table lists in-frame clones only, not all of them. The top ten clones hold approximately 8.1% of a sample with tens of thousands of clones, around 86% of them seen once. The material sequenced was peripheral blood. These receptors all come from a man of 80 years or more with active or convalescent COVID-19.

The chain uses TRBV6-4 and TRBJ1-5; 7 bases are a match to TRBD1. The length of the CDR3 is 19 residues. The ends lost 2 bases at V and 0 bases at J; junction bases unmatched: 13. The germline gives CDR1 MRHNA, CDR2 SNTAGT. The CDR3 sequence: CASSDGGLRDSYSNQPQHF. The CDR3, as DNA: TGTGCCAGCAGTGACGGGGGGCTTAGGGACAGTTATAGCAATCAGCCCCAGCATTTT.

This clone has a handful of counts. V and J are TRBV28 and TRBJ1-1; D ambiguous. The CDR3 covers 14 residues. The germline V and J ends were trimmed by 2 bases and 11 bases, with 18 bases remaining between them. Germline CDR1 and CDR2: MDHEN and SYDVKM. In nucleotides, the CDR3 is TGTGCCAGCAGTTTAACGACCCTAAAATCTAGGGCTTTCTTT. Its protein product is CASSLTTLKSRAFF.

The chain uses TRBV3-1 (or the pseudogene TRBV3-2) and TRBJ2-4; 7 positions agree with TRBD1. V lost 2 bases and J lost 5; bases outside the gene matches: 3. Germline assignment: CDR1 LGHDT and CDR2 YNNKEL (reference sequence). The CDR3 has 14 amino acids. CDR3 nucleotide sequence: TGTGCCAGCAGCCAACCCGGACAGGAAAACATTCAGTACTTC. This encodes CASSQPGQENIQYF.

As DNA, the CDR3 is TGTGCCTGGAGAGTTAAGGGGCTCGATAACTATGGCTACACCTTC. This gives the protein CAWRVKGLDNYGYTF. The chain employs TRBV30 and TRBJ1-2, with a weak D call TRBD1 (5 bases). The CDR3 covers 15 residues. Germline lookup yields CDR1 GTSNPN and CDR2 SVGIG (reference sequence). Trimming removed 3 bases from V and 1 base from J, with 15 bases in between.

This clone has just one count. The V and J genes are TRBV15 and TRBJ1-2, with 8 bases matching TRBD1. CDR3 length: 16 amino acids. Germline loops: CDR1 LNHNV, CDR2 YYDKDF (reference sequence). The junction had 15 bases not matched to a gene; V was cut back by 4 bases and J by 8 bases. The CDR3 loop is CATSTPRETGVVGYTF. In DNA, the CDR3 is TGTGCCACCAGCACCCCCCGGGAGACAGGGGTGGTCGGCTACACCTTC.

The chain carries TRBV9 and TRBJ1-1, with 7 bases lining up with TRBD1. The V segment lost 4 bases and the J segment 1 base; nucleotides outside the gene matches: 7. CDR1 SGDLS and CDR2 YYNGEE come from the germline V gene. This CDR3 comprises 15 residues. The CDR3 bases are TGTGCCAGCAGCCTGATAGACAGGGAGAACACTGAAGCTTTCTTT. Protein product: CASSLIDRENTEAFF.

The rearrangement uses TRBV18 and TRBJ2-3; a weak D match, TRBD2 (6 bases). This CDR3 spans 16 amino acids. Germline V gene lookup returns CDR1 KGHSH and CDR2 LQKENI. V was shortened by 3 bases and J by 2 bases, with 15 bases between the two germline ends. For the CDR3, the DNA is TGTGCCAGCTCACCCCGAGGAGGGACGGACACAGATACGCAGTATTTT. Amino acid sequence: CASSPRGGTDTDTQYF.

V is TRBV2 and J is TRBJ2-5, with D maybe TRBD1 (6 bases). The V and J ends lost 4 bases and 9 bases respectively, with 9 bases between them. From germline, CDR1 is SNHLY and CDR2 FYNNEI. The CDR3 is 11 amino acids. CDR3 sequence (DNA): TGTGCCAGCAGTGTCCCAGGGGCCCAGTACTTC. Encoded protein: CASSVPGAQYF.

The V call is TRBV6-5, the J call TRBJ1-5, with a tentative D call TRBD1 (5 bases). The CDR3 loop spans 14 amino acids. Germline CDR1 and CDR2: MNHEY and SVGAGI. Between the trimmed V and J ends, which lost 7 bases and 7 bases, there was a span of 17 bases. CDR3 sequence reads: CASTFDSPPQPQHF. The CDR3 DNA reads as TGTGCCAGCACCTTTGACAGCCCCCCCCAGCCCCAGCATTTT.

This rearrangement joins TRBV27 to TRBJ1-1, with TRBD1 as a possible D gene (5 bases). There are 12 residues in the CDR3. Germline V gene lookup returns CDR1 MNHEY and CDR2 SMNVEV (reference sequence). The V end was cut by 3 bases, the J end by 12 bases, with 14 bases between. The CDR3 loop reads CASSFPGRATFF. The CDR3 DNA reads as TGTGCCAGCAGTTTCCCCGGCAGGGCGACTTTCTTT.

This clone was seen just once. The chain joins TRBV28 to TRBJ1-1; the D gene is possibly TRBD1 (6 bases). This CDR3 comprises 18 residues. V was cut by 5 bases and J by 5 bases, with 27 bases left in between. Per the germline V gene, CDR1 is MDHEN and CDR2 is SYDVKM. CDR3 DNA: TGTGCCAGCAGTAGTTACCCCCCCCTCAGGGGCGGAAAAACTGAAGCTTTCTTT. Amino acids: CASSSYPPLRGGKTEAFF.

The CDR3 region has the DNA TGCAGCGTTGTGGCAGGGAGGAGTGAAGCTTTCTTT. Translated: CSVVAGRSEAFF. The genes are TRBV29-1 and TRBJ1-1, with D possibly being TRBD1 (5 bases). CDR3 size: 12 residues. The V gene's germline CDR1 is SQVTM and CDR2 ANQGSEA. V dropped 4 bases and J dropped 7 bases, with 13 bases sitting between them.

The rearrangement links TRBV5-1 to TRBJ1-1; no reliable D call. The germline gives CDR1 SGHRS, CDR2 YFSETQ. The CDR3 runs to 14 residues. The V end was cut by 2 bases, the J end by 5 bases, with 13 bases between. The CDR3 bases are TGCGCCAGCAGCTTAGGAGGGTCGGGGACTGAAGCTTTCTTT. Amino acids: CASSLGGSGTEAFF.

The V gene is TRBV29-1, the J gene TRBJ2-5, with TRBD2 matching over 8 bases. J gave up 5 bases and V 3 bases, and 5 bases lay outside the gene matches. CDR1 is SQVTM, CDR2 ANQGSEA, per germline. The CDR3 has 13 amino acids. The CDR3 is CSVEVSGGETQYF. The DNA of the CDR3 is TGCAGCGTTGAGGTTTCGGGGGGGGAGACCCAGTACTTC.

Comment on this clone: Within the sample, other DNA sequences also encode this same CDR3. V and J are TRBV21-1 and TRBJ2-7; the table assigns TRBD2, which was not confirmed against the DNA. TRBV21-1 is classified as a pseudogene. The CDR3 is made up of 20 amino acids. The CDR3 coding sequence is TGTGCCAGCAGCAAATACCCCGGACTAGCGGGAGGACAAAACAATTACGAGCAGTACGTC. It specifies CASSKYPGLAGGQNNYEQYV.